This entry features one TCR beta chain sequence. The sample is drawn from a study of PD-1 blockade in classical Hodgkin lymphoma. Produced via immunoSEQ multiplex PCR; TCRdb's table is partial and in-frame only. The sample has about 25,000 clones; about 74% are singletons. V gave up 4 bases and J gave up 4 bases, with 9 bases separating them. Germline CDR1 SGHDT, CDR2 YYEEEE. This CDR3 contains 13 residues. Brentuximab vedotin exposure varied among the patients, all of whom had relapsed after autologous stem cell transplantation. Sequenced here: peripheral blood mononuclear cells (PBMCs), sampled before the second cycle of nivolumab. The chain couples TRBV5-6 to TRBJ2-1; a weak D match, TRBD1 (5 bases). The TCR comes from a human donor with classical Hodgkin lymphoma. CDR3 sequence: CASSADIYNEQFF. The DNA of the CDR3 is TGTGCCAGCAGCGCGGACATTTACAATGAGCAGTTCTTC. The variable domain in full, with the rest retrieved from reference TRBV5-6 and TRBJ2-1, is DAGVTQSPTHLIKTRGQQVTLRCSPKSGHDTVSWYQQALGQGPQFIFQYYEEEERQRGNFPDRFSGHQFPNYSSELNVNALLLGDSALYLCASSADIYNEQFFGPGTRLTVL.